This entry concerns a single T cell receptor beta chain. Its antigen is currently not known. No per-base quality is available; no much larger clone lies one base away. The sequencer was an Illumina NovaSeq 6000. TCRalpha and TCRbeta cDNA libraries were constructed by 5'RACE with constant-segment primers, with sample barcodes and unique molecular identifiers being introduced. RNA was extracted from every sample with Trizol reagent. Library amplification was performed in two PCR steps, and a second sample barcode and Illumina TruSeq adapters were introduced in the second step. Sequencing of the libraries was done on an Illumina NovaSeq, producing 2 x 150 bp paired-end reads. As for how the authors treated the data: Demultiplexing of reads and collapsing into UMI-guided consensus sequences were performed with migec v1.2.7. Using mixcr v2.1.11, UMI consensuses were aligned to TRA and TRB V and J templates and then assembled into clonotypes. Clonotypes were classified as expanded or contracted when called significant by both edgeR and NoisET, with noise models trained on biological replicates. For edgeR calls, the thresholds were a false discovery rate-adjusted p below 0.01 and a log2 fold-change of 1. PCA with hierarchical clustering of max-normalized trajectories of the 1000 most abundant clonotypes was used as exploratory dynamics analysis. Separately sequenced CD4+ and CD8+ repertoires were used to assign a CD4 or CD8 phenotype to each responding clone. TCRdb reran the public reads through fastp at Q25 and MiXCR, keeping productive beta chains. CDR3 protein duplicates are merged, each entry listing the most common genes and DNA. TCRdb, not the authors, supplied the V and J calls. The sample table records fewer than 250,000 distinct CDR3 sequences; around 30% of these occur just once. 10% to 12% of the sample lies in the top ten.

The entry originates in a study of T-cell memory formation after mild COVID-19 (dated by TCRdb to 2020 to 2022). With regard to the full study: TCR sequence clusters from the two donors were largely donor specific. Two young, previously healthy adult volunteers, one female and one male, were included in the cohort. T-cell clones expanding and contracting after mild COVID-19 in a couple of donors were tracked by longitudinal TCRalpha and TCRbeta repertoire sequencing. Here is what the overall study found, with its caveats: Clones contracting from day 15 to 85 had balanced CD4/CD8 phenotypes, while a second wave expanding from day 15 to 37 was biased towards CD4+. Contracting CD4+ clones were located mainly in the CM and EM memory subsets, whereas CD8+ clones were found to be enriched in EMRA. Only a couple of mild cases were covered by the study, and larger cohorts that include severe cases with pre-infection samples were considered necessary. Some responding clones were detected in pre-infection memory, suggesting pre-existing cross-reactive memory T cells joined the SARS-CoV-2 response. SARS-CoV-2 specificity was not confirmed for the second-wave clones peaking on day 37.

The germline V gene supplies CDR1 ENHRY and CDR2 SYGVKD. From the cysteine through the phenylalanine, the CDR3 covers 16 amino acids. Solely the CDR3 DNA is kept, with 48 bases framed from the first base. The junction shows trimming of 4 bases on V and 4 bases on J, and the gene matches do not reach 9 bases of it. Ficoll-Paque density gradient centrifugation was the method used to isolate PBMCs. Rearrangement joined TRBV10-3 to TRBJ2-2; 7 of the junction bases match TRBD2. The receptor comes from an adult woman who had mild COVID-19 (a few samples of this study predate the infection). The sample titles of this study are shuffled in the database, so cell type and time point are left out; the donor was told from shared clones. The source material was PBMCs or a T cell subset sorted from them (not recorded which). In nucleotides, the sequence is TGTGCCATCAGTGGGCTAGCGGAGGGGTTCACCGGGGAGCTGTTTTTT. This is translated as CAISGLAEGFTGELFF.